These 27 T cell receptor beta chains were sequenced from one sample in a study of cytomegalovirus exposure and HLA in healthy donors. PCR involved 60 Vbeta and 13 Jbeta primers. The table came from immunoSEQ multiplex PCR; TCRdb's copy has only in-frame clones and leaves some out. The data contain over 150,000 clones, around 79% of them singletons. Sequenced: PBMCs. Receptors were obtained from a man in his forties in good health and CMV-seronegative.

About this clone itself: The junction shows a germline mismatch at one end, possibly a read error. The CDR3 region is CATSRDRGDQPQHF. DNA for the CDR3: TGTGCCACCAGTCGGGACAGGGGCGATCAGCCCCAGCATTTT. V gene TRBV2 combines with J gene TRBJ1-5; TRBD1 matches at 10 bases. Germline V gives CDR1 SNHLY, CDR2 FYNNEI. The CDR3 has 14 residues.

The chain uses TRBV19 and TRBJ2-1; D gene unclear. Germline CDR1 and CDR2: LNHDA and SQIVND (reference sequence). The CDR3 has 12 residues. The V gene lost 9 bases and the J gene lost 6 bases, with 12 bases spanning the gap. DNA of the CDR3: TGTGCCAGCTCACTTGAGGCCAATGAGCAGTTCTTC. Protein sequence: CASSLEANEQFF. Combining the CDR3 with reference TRBV19 and TRBJ2-1 gives the whole variable domain DGGITQSPKYLFRKEGQNVTLSCEQNLNHDAMYWYRQDPGQGLRLIYYSQIVNDFQKGDIAEGYSVSREKKESFPLTVTSAQKNPTAFYLCASSLEANEQFFGPGTRLTVL.

A remark on this clone: One end of the junction does not line up with germline, which may come from a read error. The V call is TRBV29-1, the J call TRBJ2-4, with D possibly matching TRBD2 (6 bases). Germline CDR1 and CDR2: SQVTM and ANQGSEA. CDR3 length equals 16 residues. The CDR3 sequence: CSVESDGTHGKNSQYF. The CDR3 bases are TGCAGCGTTGAGTCAGACGGGACTCACGGTAAAAACAGTCAGTACTTC.

The gene calls are TRBV6-1 and TRBJ2-6; D may be TRBD1 (5 bases). V was pared by 1 base and J by 4 bases, with 11 bases between. The germline CDR1 and CDR2 sequences are MNHNS and SASEGT. There are 16 residues in the CDR3. The CDR3 spells CASSEVWGSGANVLTF. For the CDR3, the DNA is TGTGCCAGCAGTGAAGTTTGGGGCTCGGGGGCCAACGTCCTGACTTTC.

Written as DNA, the CDR3 is TGCGCCAGCAGCTTCACGACAGACTCTGGAAACACCATATATTTT. It translates to CASSFTTDSGNTIYF. The V call is TRBV5-1, the J call TRBJ1-3; D possibly corresponds to TRBD1 (5 bases). Trimming shortened V by 2 bases and J by 0 bases, and 9 bases separated the two germline ends. The CDR3 is 15 residues long. Germline V gene sequence: CDR1 SGHRS, CDR2 YFSETQ. The variable domain in full, completed from reference TRBV5-1 and TRBJ1-3, reads KAGVTQTPRYLIKTRGQQVTLSCSPISGHRSVSWYQQTPGQGLQFLFEYFSETQRNKGNFPGRFSGRQFSNSRSEMNVSTLELGDSALYLCASSFTTDSGNTIYFGEGSWLTVV.

The J gene is TRBJ2-1, the V gene TRBV5-6, with TRBD2 matching over 11 bases. CDR3 length equals 15 residues. Losses at the gene ends were 2 bases for V and 7 bases for J; bases not matched to a gene: 5. Germline loops: CDR1 SGHDT, CDR2 YYEEEE. This chain's CDR3 is CASSLLAGVTNEQFF. The CDR3 DNA reads TGTGCCAGCAGCTTACTAGCGGGAGTCACAAATGAGCAGTTCTTC.

The V and J genes are TRBV5-1 and TRBJ2-5, with 14 bases that match TRBD2. Germline V gene sequence: CDR1 SGHRS, CDR2 YFSETQ. The CDR3 contains 16 residues. V dropped 0 bases and J dropped 7; count of bases not matched to a gene: 5. The CDR3 loop is CASSLETSGRGGTQYF. The CDR3 DNA reads TGCGCCAGCAGCTTGGAGACTAGCGGGAGGGGAGGGACCCAGTACTTC.

The chain carries TRBV19 and TRBJ2-1; 10 positions match TRBD2. The CDR3 spans 14 residues. Unmatched junction bases numbered 3, after V lost 5 bases and J lost 5 bases. Germline CDR1 reads LNHDA; CDR2 reads SQIVND (reference sequence). CDR3 DNA sequence: TGTGCCAGTAGTCTACTAGCGGGAAACAATGAGCAGTTCTTC. Its protein product is CASSLLAGNNEQFF.

This clone was counted a single time. The chain carries TRBV12-5 and TRBJ2-1, with 12 bases fitting TRBD2. CDR1 is LGHNT, CDR2 FRNRAP, per germline. The CDR3 is 16 residues long. Trimming removed 1 base from V and 4 bases from J; junction bases left unmatched: 2. The CDR3 sequence: CASGLGLAGVYNEQFF. CDR3 DNA: TGTGCTAGTGGTTTGGGACTAGCGGGAGTATACAATGAGCAGTTCTTC.

This clone was seen a handful of times. V and J are TRBV5-6 and TRBJ2-7; the match to TRBD2 covers 8 bases. J gave up 3 bases and V 7 bases, and 6 bases lay outside the gene matches. In germline, CDR1 is SGHDT, CDR2 YYEEEE. The CDR3 runs to 13 residues. The CDR3 DNA reads TGTGCCAGCGCAGGGCTAGCGGGCTACGAGCAGTACTTC. Protein product: CASAGLAGYEQYF.

There are a few counts of this clone. V usage is TRBV10-3 and J usage is TRBJ2-3; D is unclear. The V end was cut by 7 bases, the J end by 1 base, with 12 bases between. The CDR3 runs 14 residues. The germline V gene encodes CDR1 ENHRY and CDR2 SYGVKD. CDR3 in amino acids: CAIKVESGTDTQYF. CDR3 DNA sequence: TGTGCCATCAAGGTGGAGTCGGGCACAGATACGCAGTATTTT.

This clone came up a few times. The V call is TRBV29-1, the J call TRBJ2-1, with D maybe TRBD1 (5 bases). Per germline, CDR1 SQVTM and CDR2 ANQGSEA. The length of the CDR3 is 12 residues. The CDR3 sequence is CSGAVSYNEQFF. DNA for the CDR3: TGCAGTGGGGCGGTTTCCTACAATGAGCAGTTCTTC.

The gene calls are TRBV30 and TRBJ2-7; 10 bases fit TRBD2. The CDR3 is 12 amino acids. Germline CDR1 is GTSNPN and CDR2 is SVGIG (reference sequence). V lost 4 bases and J lost 3; bases outside the gene matches: 0. In nucleotides, the CDR3 is TGTGCCTGGACTAGCGGGAGCTACGAGCAGTACTTC. Translated, it gives CAWTSGSYEQYF. The whole variable domain, filled in from reference TRBV30 and TRBJ2-7, reads SQTIHQWPATLVQPVGSPLSLECTVEGTSNPNLYWYRQAAGRGLQLLFYSVGIGQISSEVPQNLSASRPQDRQFILSSKKLLLSDSGFYLCAWTSGSYEQYFGPGTRLTVT.

The J gene is TRBJ2-7, the V gene TRBV18; 8 bases fit TRBD2. The germline V gene encodes CDR1 KGHSH and CDR2 LQKENI. The CDR3 has 15 residues. The J segment lost 7 bases and the V segment lost 3 bases, leaving 11 bases of the junction unmatched. Here the CDR3 DNA reads TGTGCCAGCTCACCTAGAACCGGGACTAGAGGTGAGCAGTACTTC. As protein: CASSPRTGTRGEQYF.

V usage is TRBV6-1 and J usage is TRBJ2-7, with 7 bases that match TRBD2. Germline V gene sequence: CDR1 MNHNS, CDR2 SASEGT. The CDR3 is 16 amino acids. Unmatched junction bases numbered 7, after V lost 1 base and J lost 1 base. CDR3: CASSEEGGSWSYEQYF. DNA for the CDR3: TGTGCCAGCAGTGAAGAAGGCGGGAGTTGGTCCTACGAGCAGTACTTC.

The genes are TRBV10-3 and TRBJ2-3; a possible D gene is TRBD1 (6 bases). Trimming removed 10 bases from V and 6 bases from J, with 17 bases in between. The CDR3 sequence is 13 residues long. Germline CDR1 reads ENHRY; CDR2 reads SYGVKD. CDR3 region: CATAGSQGDTQYF. As DNA, the CDR3 is TGTGCCACAGCAGGGAGTCAGGGGGATACGCAGTATTTT.

The CDR3 sequence is CSVASTGSDEQYF. Here the CDR3 DNA reads TGCAGCGTCGCATCGACAGGGTCTGACGAGCAGTACTTC. The rearrangement links TRBV29-1 to TRBJ2-7, with 7 nucleotides matching TRBD1. CDR1 is SQVTM and CDR2 is ANQGSEA in the germline V gene. V lost 6 bases, J lost 5 bases, and 10 bases stayed unmatched. The CDR3 contains 13 residues.

In DNA, the CDR3 is TGTGCCAGTAGGATACTACTAGCGGGGGGAACAGATACGCAGTATTTT. Translation gives CASRILLAGGTDTQYF. The V gene is TRBV19, the J gene TRBJ2-3; TRBD2 matches 12 bases. The germline CDR1 and CDR2 sequences are LNHDA and SQIVND (reference sequence). V lost 6 bases to trimming and J lost 3 bases; unmatched junction nucleotides: 7. CDR3 length: 16 amino acids.

This sequence joins TRBV2 and TRBJ2-1; 7 bases match TRBD2. The CDR3 spans 12 residues. The germline CDR1 and CDR2 sequences are SNHLY and FYNNEI. J was trimmed by 7 bases and V by 11 bases; bases with no gene match: 8. CDR3 sequence (DNA): TGTGCCGGGAGCGGGAATGGGAATGAGCAGTTCTTC. This codes for CAGSGNGNEQFF.

V usage is TRBV5-4 and J usage is TRBJ1-6; tentative D call: TRBD1 (5 bases). The V end lost 3 bases, the J end lost 6 bases, and 13 bases lay between the germline ends. The CDR3 contains 15 residues. Per the germline V gene, CDR1 is SGHNT and CDR2 is YYREEE (reference sequence). The CDR3 DNA reads as TGTGCCAGCAGCTGGGAAACAGGATCTAATTCACCCCTCCACTTT. This codes for CASSWETGSNSPLHF. Combining the CDR3 with reference TRBV5-4 and TRBJ1-6 gives the whole variable domain ETGVTQSPTHLIKTRGQQVTLRCSSQSGHNTVSWYQQALGQGPQFIFQYYREEENGRGNFPPRFSGLQFPNYSSELNVNALELDDSALYLCASSWETGSNSPLHFGNGTRLTVT.

CDR3 sequence: CASSTWESGGGDEQFF. DNA for the CDR3: TGTGCCAGCAGTACCTGGGAATCAGGGGGAGGCGATGAGCAGTTCTTC. The gene calls are TRBV28 and TRBJ2-1; tentative D call: TRBD1 (7 bases). With 5 bases removed from V and 8 bases from J, the gap between germline ends came to 22 bases. The CDR3 totals 16 residues. Germline values: CDR1 MDHEN, CDR2 SYDVKM.

The J gene is TRBJ2-7, the V gene TRBV28; tentatively, D is TRBD1 (6 bases). This CDR3 is built from 13 residues. Germline assignment: CDR1 MDHEN and CDR2 SYDVKM. With 1 base removed from V and 7 bases from J, the gap between germline ends came to 11 bases. The CDR3 protein is CASSLLVGTEQYF. The CDR3 bases are TGTGCCAGCAGTTTATTGGTCGGGACAGAGCAGTACTTC.

The CDR3 protein is CASSPLVAGGYEQYF. The CDR3 DNA follows: TGTGCCAGCAGCCCCTTAGTAGCGGGAGGGTACGAGCAGTACTTC. The chain joins TRBV7-2 to TRBJ2-7; TRBD2 matches 11 bases. Germline V gene sequence: CDR1 SGHTA, CDR2 FQGNSA. V lost 5 bases and J lost 4; bases outside the gene matches: 7. This CDR3 region has 15 residues.

The sample holds one count of this clone. The genes are TRBV25-1 and TRBJ2-2, with TRBD2 as a possible D gene (5 bases). Germline CDR1 is MGHDK and CDR2 is SYGVNS. Trimming pared 5 bases from V and 2 bases from J, leaving 12 bases between. This CDR3 has 15 amino acids. The CDR3 loop reads CASSPIGVNTGELFF. For the CDR3, the DNA is TGTGCCAGCAGTCCTATCGGGGTTAACACCGGGGAGCTGTTTTTT.

This sequence joins TRBV11-2 and TRBJ2-2; 11 nucleotides agree with TRBD1. J lost 5 bases, V lost 4 bases, and 12 bases had no gene match. CDR3 length: 18 residues. CDR1 SGHAT and CDR2 FQNNGV come from the germline V gene. The CDR3 DNA is TGTGCCAGCAGCTCACGGGACAGGGGGTTTGTTTGGACCGGGGAGCTGTTTTTT. Encoded protein: CASSSRDRGFVWTGELFF.

V gene TRBV28 combines with J gene TRBJ2-1, with a possible D match to TRBD1 (5 bases). V was shortened by 2 bases and J by 7 bases, with 15 bases between the two germline ends. The CDR3 extends over 15 amino acids. Germline CDR1 reads MDHEN; CDR2 reads SYDVKM. The CDR3 region is CASSLPRHRKNEQFF. For the CDR3, the DNA is TGTGCCAGCAGTTTACCCCGGCACAGGAAGAATGAGCAGTTCTTC.

This clone has more than one count but fewer than ten. This rearrangement joins TRBV6-5 to TRBJ1-1; D is unresolved. Trimming removed 6 bases at V and 6 bases at J, with 17 bases between. CDR3 length equals 14 residues. From germline, CDR1 is MNHEY and CDR2 SVGAGI. The CDR3 sequence is CASRPLGGVAEAFF. The CDR3 DNA is TGTGCCAGCAGGCCTCTCGGCGGGGTGGCTGAAGCTTTCTTT.